This T cell receptor beta chain was captured by sequencing in a study of blood T cell repertoires in COVID-19. In the study overall: Acute-phase and convalescent COVID-19 samples originated in the United States, Italy and Spain. Nucleic acid was either cDNA or gDNA, and it came from T cells, B-cell-depleted T cells, or PBMCs.

CDR1 and CDR2 (germline): SGHRS, YFSETQ. Trimming removed 4 bases from V and 4 bases from J, with 17 bases in between. CDR3 length equals 15 residues. Followed longitudinally, the Seattle patients had been enrolled during active infection. Original processing notes: Amplification of reference gene primers was used by the study to estimate nucleated cell counts. TCRdb's copy holds only in-frame clones and misses some; the assay was immunoSEQ multiplex PCR. For V, J and clone size, that table is used; D and trimming come from the DNA. Of 65,000 to 90,000 clones in the sample, roughly 80% were seen once.

The receptor was derived from a man in his 70s with COVID-19, enrolled during active disease. The sequencing input was peripheral blood. V gene TRBV5-1 combines with J gene TRBJ1-2; possibly TRBD1 for D (6 bases). The CDR3 region is CASSLQGQGSYGYTF. The CDR3 bases are TGCGCCAGCAGCCTCCAAGGGCAGGGGAGCTATGGCTACACCTTC.